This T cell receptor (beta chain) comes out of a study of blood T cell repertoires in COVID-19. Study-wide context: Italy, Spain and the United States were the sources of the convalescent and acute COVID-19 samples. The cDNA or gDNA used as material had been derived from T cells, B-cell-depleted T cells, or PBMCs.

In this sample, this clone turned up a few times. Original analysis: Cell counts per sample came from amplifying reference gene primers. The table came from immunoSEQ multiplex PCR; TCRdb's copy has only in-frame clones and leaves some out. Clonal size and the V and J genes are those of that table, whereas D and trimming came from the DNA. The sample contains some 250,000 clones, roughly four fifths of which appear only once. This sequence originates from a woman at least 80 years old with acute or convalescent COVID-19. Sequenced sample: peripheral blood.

CDR3 in DNA: TGTGCCAGTAGCCGACAGGGACGAGATGGCTACACCTTC. Protein: CASSRQGRDGYTF. The chain combines TRBV19 with TRBJ1-2; 7 bases map to TRBD1. V dropped 6 bases and J dropped 6; count of bases not matched to a gene: 7. The CDR3 consists of 13 residues. Germline V gives CDR1 LNHDA, CDR2 SQIVND (reference sequence).